This T cell receptor beta chain emerged from a study of siplizumab effects on memory and regulatory T cells. Across the study: Without drug or with siplizumab at approximately 0.97 ug/mL, mixed lymphocyte reactions were set up in pairs.

Libraries were prepared by immunoSEQ multiplex PCR; TCRdb keeps only in-frame clonotypes and omits some of them. This sample has approximately 9,600 clones; under 60% occur once, and the top ten carry 22%. By proportion, this clone is medium-sized. What it binds is not known. This CDR3 spans 15 amino acids. V was trimmed by 5 bases and J by 5 bases, leaving 18 bases between them. Germline V CDR1 and CDR2: LNHDA, SQIVND (reference sequence). Whole-study results and caveats: Both greater diversity than memory cells and a major contribution to the alloresponse seemed to characterize naive T cells. Tregs that proliferated in siplizumab cultures did not have their suppressive function confirmed. Proliferating clones, CD4+ or CD8+, lacked an assignable naive or memory phenotype in roughly 75-95% of cases.

Coculturing of the mixed lymphocyte reaction cells was performed at 37°C for six to seven days. The J gene is TRBJ1-2, the V gene TRBV19, with a possible D match to TRBD1 (5 bases). This receptor was identified in a human donor in good health; the cells came from an allogeneic mixed lymphocyte reaction. The source material was CFSE-low (dividing) CD4+ T cells sorted from an allogeneic mixed lymphocyte reaction. In nucleotides, the CDR3 is TGTGCCAGTAGTCCAGACCGGGGCCTGGTGTATGGCTACACCTTC. This encodes CASSPDRGLVYGYTF. Using reference TRBV19 and TRBJ1-2 for the parts outside the CDR3, the full variable domain is DGGITQSPKYLFRKEGQNVTLSCEQNLNHDAMYWYRQDPGQGLRLIYYSQIVNDFQKGDIAEGYSVSREKKESFPLTVTSAQKNPTAFYLCASSPDRGLVYGYTFGSGTRLTVV.